The 22 T cell receptor beta chains listed next were all sequenced from one sample in a study of blood T cell repertoires in COVID-19. The protocol was immunoSEQ multiplex PCR, while the TCRdb copy is restricted to in-frame clones and leaves out a portion. The repertoire includes a few hundred thousand clones, 70% to 90% of them detected once, and around 7.2% sits in the top ten. The sample consisted of peripheral blood. The receptors originated from a human donor in a cohort sampled during active COVID-19.

In nucleotides, the CDR3 is TGCGCCAGCAGCTCGGGACACGATGAAAAACTGTTTTTT. Translating gives CASSSGHDEKLFF. The rearrangement joins TRBV5-1 to TRBJ1-4, with a possible D match to TRBD1 (6 bases). Germline V gene data show CDR1 as SGHRS and CDR2 as YFSETQ. V was shortened by 3 bases and J by 6 bases, with 9 bases between the two germline ends. The CDR3 consists of 13 residues.

This sequence joins TRBV18 and TRBJ1-6, with TRBD1 as a possible D gene (6 bases). Trimming took off 3 bases at V and 3 bases at J, with 9 bases between the two ends. Germline V gene lookup returns CDR1 KGHSH and CDR2 LQKENI. The CDR3 has 15 amino acids. In nucleotides, the CDR3 is TGTGCCAGCTCACCCGGACAGAACTATAATTCACCCCTCCACTTT. Translated, it gives CASSPGQNYNSPLHF.

The CDR3 DNA reads TGTGCCAGCAAGCAGGGGGCTGTCGGCACCGGGGAGCTGTTTTTT. This sequence encodes CASKQGAVGTGELFF. The V call is TRBV6-5, the J call TRBJ2-2; 8 positions agree with TRBD1. Germline V lookup: CDR1 MNHEY, CDR2 SVGAGI. This CDR3 spans 15 amino acids. V lost 7 bases, J lost 4 bases, and 8 bases stayed unmatched.

V is TRBV14 and J is TRBJ1-6, with unresolved D. Trimming stripped 2 bases from V and 0 bases from J, with 11 bases between. The CDR3 is 17 residues long. Germline loops: CDR1 SGHDN, CDR2 FVKESK. DNA for the CDR3: TGTGCCAGCAGCCAATCGGACGGGAGCTCCTATAATTCACCCCTCCACTTT. This codes for CASSQSDGSSYNSPLHF.

The gene calls are TRBV7-2 and TRBJ2-7; TRBD1 aligns across 7 bases. Per germline, CDR1 SGHTA and CDR2 FQGNSA. J was trimmed by 4 bases and V by 2 bases; bases with no gene match: 20. This CDR3 is built from 19 residues. The CDR3 region has the DNA TGTGCCAGCAGCTTAACCCGACGACAGGGATTACTCAAGTCGTACGAGCAGTACTTC. This sequence encodes CASSLTRRQGLLKSYEQYF. The full variable domain, rest sourced from reference TRBV7-2 and TRBJ2-7, is GAGVSQSPSNKVTEKGKDVELRCDPISGHTALYWYRQSLGQGLEFLIYFQGNSAPDKSGLPSDRFSAERTGGSVSTLTIQRTQQEDSAVYLCASSLTRRQGLLKSYEQYFGPGTRLTVT.

The V and J genes are TRBV7-9 and TRBJ1-4; D uncertain. Trimming cost V 3 bases and J 5 bases, with 7 bases left between them. The V gene's germline CDR1 is SEHNR and CDR2 FQNEAQ (reference sequence). This CDR3 spans 13 amino acids. CDR3 in amino acids: CASSFSSNEKLFF. In DNA form, the CDR3 reads TGTGCCAGCAGCTTTAGCTCCAATGAAAAACTGTTTTTT.

V usage is TRBV7-9 and J usage is TRBJ1-2; 7 positions match TRBD1. V shed 4 bases, J shed 4 bases, and the junction held 15 bases outside the gene matches. Germline lookup yields CDR1 SEHNR and CDR2 FQNEAQ (reference sequence). The CDR3 spans 17 residues. In DNA, the CDR3 is TGTGCCAGCAGCTCTCTCTCAGGAAGGGGGCGTAGCTATGGCTACACCTTC. The encoded protein is CASSSLSGRGRSYGYTF.

The V gene is TRBV24-1, the J gene TRBJ2-3; 9 nucleotides match TRBD2. The V and J ends lost 6 bases and 2 bases, in that order; junction bases with no gene match: 2. Germline V CDR1 and CDR2: KGHDR, SFDVKD. This CDR3 is built from 14 residues. The CDR3 DNA sequence: TGTGCCACCAGTCGCGGGGGGGACACAGATACGCAGTATTTT. Its protein is CATSRGGDTDTQYF.

The chain recombines TRBV10-3 with TRBJ1-2; D not certain. Between the trimmed V and J ends, which lost 3 bases and 5 bases, there was a span of 10 bases. The CDR3 is 13 amino acids. Germline assignment: CDR1 ENHRY and CDR2 SYGVKD. This chain's CDR3 is CAISEWLLYGYTF. In DNA, the CDR3 is TGTGCCATCAGTGAATGGCTCCTTTATGGCTACACCTTC.

The chain's CDR3 is CASSQVLAGSTDTQYF. As DNA, the CDR3 is TGTGCCAGCAGCCAAGTACTGGCGGGGAGCACAGATACGCAGTATTTT. The genes are TRBV4-2 and TRBJ2-3, with D perhaps matching TRBD2 (6 bases). The V gene lost 1 base and the J gene lost 0 bases, with 11 bases spanning the gap. The CDR3 sequence is 16 residues long. CDR1 is LGHNA, CDR2 YNFKEQ, per germline.

This clone showed up just once. This chain links TRBV19 with TRBJ1-2; weak D call: TRBD1 (5 bases). This CDR3 has 14 amino acids. V dropped 9 bases and J dropped 4 bases, with 18 bases sitting between them. The germline CDR1 and CDR2 sequences are LNHDA and SQIVND (reference sequence). DNA for the CDR3: TGTGCCAGCCTGGGGGAGGGTTCTGGCTATGGCTACACCTTC. It translates to CASLGEGSGYGYTF.

This clone was detected only a few times. The chain is built from TRBV6-5 and TRBJ2-7; D is perhaps TRBD1 (6 bases). The CDR3 spans 15 residues. Germline lookup yields CDR1 MNHEY and CDR2 SVGAGI. Trimming stripped 6 bases from V and 2 bases from J, with 17 bases between. The CDR3 spells CASRATQGATYEQYF. The CDR3 nucleotides read TGTGCCAGCAGGGCGACACAGGGCGCCACCTACGAGCAGTACTTC.

This clone showed up just once. The chain employs TRBV5-1 and TRBJ1-3; no clear D gene. Germline CDR1 SGHRS, CDR2 YFSETQ. The V end was cut by 3 bases, the J end by 0 bases, with 10 bases between. CDR3 length: 15 residues. CDR3 protein: CASSSTRASGNTIYF. The CDR3 DNA sequence: TGCGCCAGCAGCTCGACACGTGCCTCTGGAAACACCATATATTTT.

V is TRBV6-5 and J is TRBJ1-2; D is undetermined. Trimming pared 0 bases from V and 3 bases from J, leaving 11 bases between. CDR1 and CDR2 from the germline V gene are MNHEY and SVGAGI. The CDR3 is made up of 15 amino acids. CDR3 amino acids: CASSYSVFSDYGYTF. CDR3 in DNA: TGTGCCAGCAGTTACTCCGTCTTTAGTGACTATGGCTACACCTTC.

The CDR3 sequence is CASSPPGSPFRNEQFF. CDR3 sequence (DNA): TGTGCCAGCTCACCCCCGGGGAGCCCTTTCCGCAATGAGCAGTTCTTC. The chain carries TRBV18 and TRBJ2-1; a weak D match, TRBD2 (5 bases). CDR1 is KGHSH, CDR2 LQKENI, per germline. The CDR3 has 16 residues. Trimming shortened V by 3 bases and J by 6 bases, and 18 bases separated the two germline ends.

This chain links TRBV5-5 with TRBJ1-6, with TRBD1 as a possible D gene (5 bases). Germline assignment: CDR1 SGHKS and CDR2 YYEKEE (reference sequence). The germline V and J ends were trimmed by 0 bases and 6 bases, with 7 bases remaining between them. CDR3 size: 14 residues. As DNA, the CDR3 is TGTGCCAGCAGCTTGGGAAGGGGTAATTCACCCCTCCACTTT. This encodes CASSLGRGNSPLHF.

V and J are TRBV24-1 and TRBJ2-5; TRBD1 matches 11 bases. The CDR3 consists of 15 residues. Germline trimming cut 5 bases from V and 2 bases from J; bases unmatched to any gene: 3. Germline V gene data show CDR1 as KGHDR and CDR2 as SFDVKD. The CDR3, as DNA: TGTGCCACCAGTGCGGGACAGGGGGTACAAGAGACCCAGTACTTC. It encodes CATSAGQGVQETQYF.

The chain has TRBV4-2 and TRBJ1-1; D remains unclear. The CDR3 covers 12 residues. Trimming took 3 bases from V and 6 from J, leaving 8 bases between them. From germline, CDR1 is LGHNA and CDR2 YNFKEQ. In DNA form, the CDR3 reads TGTGCCAGCAGCCAGATGGGCGCTGAAGCTTTCTTT. Its translation is CASSQMGAEAFF.

Written as DNA, the CDR3 is TGTGCCAGCAGCTGGGTTGGGGTGGGCGGGGGGCATTCCGATACGCAGTATTTT. Protein sequence: CASSWVGVGGGHSDTQYF. J is TRBJ2-3 and V is TRBV5-6; TRBD2 agrees at 8 bases. Trimming took 3 bases from V and 6 from J; bases not matched to a gene: 18. This CDR3 comprises 18 residues. CDR1 and CDR2 from the germline V gene are SGHDT and YYEEEE.

This chain joins TRBV7-6 and TRBJ2-5; 11 bases match TRBD2. CDR3 length: 17 amino acids. Losses at the gene ends were 5 bases for V and 5 bases for J; bases not matched to a gene: 13. Germline-derived CDR1 and CDR2 are SGHVS and FNYEAQ. CDR3 region: CASSPGTSGVFGETQYF. In DNA, the CDR3 is TGTGCCAGCAGCCCTGGGACTAGCGGCGTTTTCGGGGAGACCCAGTACTTC. Full variable domain (rest looked up from reference TRBV7-6 and TRBJ2-5): GAGVSQSPRYKVTKRGQDVALRCDPISGHVSLYWYRQALGQGPEFLTYFNYEAQQDKSGLPNDRFSAERPEGSISTLTIQRTEQRDSAMYRCASSPGTSGVFGETQYFGPGTRLLVL.

V is TRBV6-5 and J is TRBJ1-6; 7 nucleotides match TRBD1. Unmatched junction bases numbered 2, after V lost 0 bases and J lost 6 bases. Germline values: CDR1 MNHEY, CDR2 SVGAGI. The CDR3 has 15 residues. In DNA form, the CDR3 reads TGTGCCAGCAGTTACTCGGACAGGACTAATTCACCCCTCCACTTT. This translates into CASSYSDRTNSPLHF.

The chain uses TRBV4-2 and TRBJ2-7, with D uncertain. The CDR3 sequence is 16 residues long. The germline V gene has CDR1 LGHNA and CDR2 YNFKEQ. V gave up 0 bases and J gave up 9 bases, with 21 bases separating them. The CDR3 here is CASSQEGPTALGVQYF. In DNA, the CDR3 is TGTGCCAGCAGCCAAGAGGGTCCCACCGCGCTAGGTGTGCAGTACTTC.